This T cell receptor (beta chain) appears in the sequencing data of a study of Ad26.COV2.S vaccination and SARS-CoV-2 variants. This sample's treatment: approximately 18 received Ad26.COV2.S at low or high dose, single or two shots; several received placebo; per-sample allocation not given. Samples were taken on day 63 after the first vaccine or placebo injection. Participants' vaccine, an Ad26 vector, delivered Wuhan-strain SARS-CoV-2 spike. The data were produced by immunoSEQ multiplex PCR, yet TCRdb's version contains in-frame clones alone and is incomplete. The table has some 270,000 clones, 87% seen once; the top ten hold just under 3%. This CDR3 is built from 12 residues. Trimming removed 4 bases at V and 8 bases at J, with 8 bases between. CDR1 and CDR2 (germline): LGHDT, YNNKEL (reference sequence).

Material: peripheral blood, obtained in a trial of Ad26.COV2.S vaccine versus placebo. V usage is TRBV3-1 (or the pseudogene TRBV3-2) and J usage is TRBJ2-2; D uncertain. The TCR was taken from a person between 18 and 65 years old who received the Ad26.COV2.S COVID-19 vaccine or a placebo. This chain's CDR3 is CASSLQMGELFF. Here the CDR3 DNA reads TGTGCCAGCAGCCTCCAGATGGGGGAGCTGTTTTTT.